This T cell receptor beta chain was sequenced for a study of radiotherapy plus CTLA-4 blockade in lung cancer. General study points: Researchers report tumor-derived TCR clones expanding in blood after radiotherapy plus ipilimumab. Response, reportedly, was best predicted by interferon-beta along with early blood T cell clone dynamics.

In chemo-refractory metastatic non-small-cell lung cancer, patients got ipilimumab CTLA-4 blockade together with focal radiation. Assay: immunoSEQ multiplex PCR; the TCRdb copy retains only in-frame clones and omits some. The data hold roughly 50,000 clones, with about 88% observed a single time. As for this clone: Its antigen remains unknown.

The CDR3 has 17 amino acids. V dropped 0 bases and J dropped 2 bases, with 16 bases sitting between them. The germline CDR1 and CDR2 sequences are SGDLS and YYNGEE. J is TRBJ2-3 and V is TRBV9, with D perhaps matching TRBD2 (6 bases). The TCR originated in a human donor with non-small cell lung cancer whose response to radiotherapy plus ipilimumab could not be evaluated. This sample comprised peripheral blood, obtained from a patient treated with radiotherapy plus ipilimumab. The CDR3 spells CASSVVADTFPTDTQYF. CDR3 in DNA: TGTGCCAGCAGCGTAGTAGCGGACACTTTTCCCACAGATACGCAGTATTTT.